A single TCR beta chain is shown here with its context. The target of this receptor is not known. Base-call qualities are not available, and no considerably larger clone is one nucleotide away. For the CD8 naive samples, CD45RO-negative cells were positively selected for CCR7, yielding a CD45RA+CCR7+ population from which TemRA cells were excluded. Donors were healthy HIV-negative adults with no recently reported acute infections or vaccinations. Every donor was a Caucasian adult residing in Nashville, Tennessee, USA. After blood collection by leukapheresis, PBMCs were isolated using Ficoll-Histopaque density gradient centrifugation and then cryopreserved in the vapor phase of liquid nitrogen. Analytical flow cytometry was used to check the purity and quantity of each magnetically sorted T cell population. From each sorted fraction, genomic DNA was isolated and quantified by UV absorbance on a Nanodrop 2000c.

Using the deep immunoSEQ assay, multiplex PCR amplified TCR CDR3 regions from genomic DNA. For each cell subset, the extracted genomic DNA was distributed evenly across all wells of several immunoSEQ 96-well plates, and each plate served as one replicate. For sorted subsets, each replicate PCR was loaded with 150 to 250 ng genomic DNA, equivalent to some 27,000 T cell genomes. Purified libraries were measured with a Qubit 3.0 fluorometer, size-checked on a Bioanalyzer 2100, and measured again with the KAPA Library Quantification kit. Every immunoSEQ 96-well plate was sequenced on a dedicated single-read 150-cycle Illumina NextSeq 550 flow cell. The published analysis was carried out like this. Because the immunoSEQ output held only junctional sequences and lacked quality scores, the filtering could not match the filtering applied to full-length reads. Sequences were annotated with PyIR, a Python wrapper for IgBLAST v1.9, and V/J genes and CDR3 were assigned using IMGT germline references. Reads were filtered out if the reads had weak V/J assignments (E-value above 1e-6), no CDR3, stop codons, out-of-frame junctions, or ambiguous translated residues. A V3J clonotype was defined by an identical inferred V gene, J gene, and CDR3 amino acid sequence. Percentage overlap between repertoires was computed as shared unique clonotypes divided by the size of the smaller repertoire. RTK rarefaction, the Chao1 estimator, and Recon v2.1 estimates of unobserved clonotypes were used to assess repertoire richness. Generation probabilities were computed with OLGA for all TCRbeta clonotypes obtained by the gDNA method from several donors. TCRdb limited this immuneACCESS table to in-frame rearrangements with V and J called. A share of clones is missing; checked studies link under half to unresolved V genes, and the rest is unexplained. Clone size and V and J calls were adopted from that table, with D and trimming inferred from the DNA. Within this sample are about 2.1 million clones, with approximately 92% of them counted one time only. Of the sample, around 1.8% is held by the ten largest clones.

This sample stems from a study of shared clonotypes between healthy human individuals (dated by TCRdb to 2020 to 2022). With respect to the entire study: The cohort included three men and a couple of women between 18 and 49 years of age. For each donor, CD4 naive and CD4 memory were each run on three plates, CD8 naive on two plates, and CD8 memory on one plate. The study deeply sequenced blood TCR repertoires of five healthy adults to estimate repertoire size and the extent of clonotype sharing between individuals. Different laboratories and diverse techniques were used to prepare libraries and sequence TCR repertoires, to increase sequencing depth and limit assay-specific biases. Per donor, leukapheresis produced somewhere between about 0.85 and 10 billion PBMCs.

General study outcomes and caveats: When several donors were compared, the shared fraction of clonotypes was about 5.4% for naive CD4, around 3.5% for naive CD8, 2% to 2.5% for memory CD4, and under 0.5% for memory CD8. Pairwise subsampling indicated that sequencing depth was expected to affect the degree of clonotype sharing among donors. Naive subsets generally had larger estimated clonotype richness than memory subsets. Because the study included only a small number of donors, the genetic and exposure-history diversity represented was limited. Incomplete sequencing was indicated by rarefaction of sorted-subset datasets, despite the large sequencing depth. Higher generation probabilities were observed for clonotypes shared by all four sorted-subset donors than for non-shared clonotypes. Only blood was sampled, and tissue TCR repertoires likely differ from those in blood.

CDR1 and CDR2 are drawn from the germline V gene: SGHAT, FQNNGV. The CDR3 runs 14 residues from the cysteine to the phenylalanine. Here the CDR3 DNA is all that survives: 42 bases in frame from base 1. V is pared back by 3 bases and J by 2 bases, with 11 bases lying between the germline termini. The receptor was derived from a man younger than 35 in good health. Some clones in this sample may be carry-over from other donors' samples. The specimen was naive CD8+ T cells from PBMCs. The label giving this sample's cell subset or site can be read as: CD45RA+CCR7+. The sequence joins TRBV11-2 to TRBJ2-7; the D element might be TRBD1 or TRBD2, as each aligns at 6 bases. The DNA sequence is given as TGTGCCAGCAGCTTCGGGGGCGAGGCCTACGAGCAGTACTTC. This yields the protein CASSFGGEAYEQYF.